The 3 T cell receptor beta chains given below trace back to one sample, sequenced in a study of T and B cells in COVID-19 patients. Multiplex PCR with BIOMED2 TRB-A/B primer pools amplified TRB rearrangements. TCRdb itself ran the multiplex PCR reads through MiXCR, one entry per CDR3 protein. The sample lists approximately 17,000 distinct CDR3 sequences; 27% were seen once. Blood genomic DNA input for TRB amplification was roughly 250-550 ng. Sample: blood. The receptors shown here come from a human donor who had recovered from COVID-19.

This clonotype was seen ten or more times. The genes are TRBV15 and TRBJ2-5, with no clear D. Between the trimmed V and J ends, which lost 3 bases and 4 bases, there was a span of 9 bases. This CDR3 is built from 13 residues. CDR1 and CDR2 (germline): LNHNV, YYDKDF (reference sequence). The CDR3 loop is CATSRYKGETQYF. The CDR3 DNA reads as TGTGCCACCAGCAGGTACAAGGGAGAGACCCAGTACTTC.

Many counts were recorded for this clonotype. This chain uses TRBV18 with TRBJ1-1, with 8 bases identical to TRBD1. The J segment lost 5 bases and the V segment lost 4 bases, leaving 0 bases of the junction unmatched. CDR1 is KGHSH and CDR2 is LQKENI in the germline V gene. The CDR3 is 12 amino acids. In DNA, the CDR3 is TGTGCCAGCTCACGGACAGGGACTGAAGCTTTCTTT. This gives the protein CASSRTGTEAFF.

By frequency in the sample, this clonotype is medium-sized. V is TRBV19 and J is TRBJ2-1, with TRBD2 matching over 8 bases. CDR3 length equals 15 residues. Germline V gene sequence: CDR1 LNHDA, CDR2 SQIVND (reference sequence). V lost 7 bases, J lost 3 bases, and 8 bases stayed unmatched. The CDR3 bases are TGTGCCAGTACCCCACTAGCGGCGGTCTACAATGAGCAGTTCTTC. Translated, it gives CASTPLAAVYNEQFF.